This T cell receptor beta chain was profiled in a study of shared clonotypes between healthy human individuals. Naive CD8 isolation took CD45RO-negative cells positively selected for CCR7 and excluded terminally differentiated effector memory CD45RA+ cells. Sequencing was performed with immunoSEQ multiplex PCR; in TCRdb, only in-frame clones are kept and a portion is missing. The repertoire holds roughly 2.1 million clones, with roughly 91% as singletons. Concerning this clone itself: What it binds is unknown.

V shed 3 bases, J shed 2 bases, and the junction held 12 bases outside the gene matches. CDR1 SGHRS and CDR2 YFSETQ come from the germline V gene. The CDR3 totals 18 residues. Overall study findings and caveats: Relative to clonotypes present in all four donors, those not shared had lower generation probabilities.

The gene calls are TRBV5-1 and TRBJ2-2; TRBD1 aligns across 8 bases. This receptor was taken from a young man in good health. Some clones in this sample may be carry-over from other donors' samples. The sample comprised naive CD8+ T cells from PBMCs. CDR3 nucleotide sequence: TGCGCCAGCAGCTCTCCGGGACAGGAACCTGTAAACACCGGGGAGCTGTTTTTT. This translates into CASSSPGQEPVNTGELFF. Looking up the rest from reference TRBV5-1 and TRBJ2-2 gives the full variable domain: KAGVTQTPRYLIKTRGQQVTLSCSPISGHRSVSWYQQTPGQGLQFLFEYFSETQRNKGNFPGRFSGRQFSNSRSEMNVSTLELGDSALYLCASSSPGQEPVNTGELFFGEGSRLTVL.